This T cell receptor (beta chain) was retrieved from a study of T cell responses to AZD1222 COVID-19 vaccine. For this clone: The target antigen is unknown.

The protocol was immunoSEQ multiplex PCR, while the TCRdb copy is restricted to in-frame clones and leaves out a portion. The table shows approximately 82,000 clones, with 90% to 95% occurring only once. Study-wide results and limits: White British donors predominated, females outnumbered males, and clonal diversity was possibly underestimated. CD4 TCRs linked to vaccination spanned spike, dominating at 160-218 and 743-854.

The source was peripheral blood, collected on day 0 of AZD1222 vaccination. The origin of this receptor is an adult in good health.

In DNA, the CDR3 is TGTGCCAGCAGTTACCACCGGGACAGTCAGCCCCAGCATTTT. Translated, it gives CASSYHRDSQPQHF. The chain combines TRBV6-5 with TRBJ1-5; 7 nucleotides line up with TRBD1. The germline gives CDR1 MNHEY, CDR2 SVGAGI. The CDR3 spans 14 residues. The J segment lost 6 bases and the V segment lost 2 bases, leaving 4 bases of the junction unmatched.